Listed below are T cell receptor beta chains from one sample, sequenced in a study of cytomegalovirus exposure and HLA in healthy donors. Libraries were prepared by immunoSEQ multiplex PCR; TCRdb keeps only in-frame clonotypes and omits some of them. This table holds over 110,000 clones, roughly three quarters found once. The sequenced sample consisted of PBMCs. The receptors here all came from a female donor in good health and CMV-seronegative. CDR3s include the opening cysteine and the closing phenylalanine or tryptophan. D genes are given only for firm matches. Some rows mark clone size as missing; the rest say once, few, many or name a class of expanded clone.

abundance,j_gene,d_gene,v_gene,CDR3aa,CDR3nt
-,TRBJ2-5,-,TRBV9,CASSGGGSETQYF,TGTGCCAGCAGCGGAGGGGGATCAGAGACCCAGTACTTC
-,TRBJ2-7,TRBD2,TRBV25-1,CASSESEAGGPYEQYF,TGTGCCAGCAGTGAATCCGAGGCGGGAGGGCCATACGAGCAGTACTTC
-,TRBJ2-7,TRBD2,TRBV12-5,CASGLPWTSGAYEQYF,TGTGCTAGTGGTTTGCCCTGGACTAGCGGTGCCTACGAGCAGTACTTC
-,TRBJ1-1,TRBD1,TRBV16,CASSQRTGYTEAFF,TGTGCCAGCAGCCAACGGACAGGGTACACTGAAGCTTTCTTT
-,TRBJ2-4,TRBD1,TRBV19,CASSETGGLSIQYF,TGTGCCAGTAGCGAGACAGGGGGACTTAGCATTCAGTACTTC
-,TRBJ1-1,TRBD1,TRBV5-6,CASSLPAGGTEAFF,TGTGCCAGCAGCTTGCCCGCAGGGGGGACTGAAGCTTTCTTT
-,TRBJ1-2,-,TRBV19,CASTPLGPHGYTF,TGTGCCAGTACCCCACTTGGGCCACATGGCTACACCTTC
-,TRBJ2-1,-,TRBV2,CASSVVEGVGEQFF,TGTGCCAGCAGTGTCGTCGAGGGAGTGGGTGAGCAGTTCTTC
-,TRBJ2-3,-,TRBV4-2,CASSQGQEGAGDTQYF,TGTGCCAGCAGCCAAGGTCAGGAGGGGGCGGGAGATACGCAGTATTTT
-,TRBJ1-5,TRBD1,TRBV27,CASRLQGVDQPQHF,TGTGCCAGCAGATTACAGGGGGTGGATCAGCCCCAGCATTTT
-,TRBJ1-1,-,TRBV5-1,CASSSWFGGGAFF,TGCGCCAGCAGTTCATGGTTCGGGGGAGGAGCTTTCTTT
-,TRBJ2-7,-,TRBV7-9,CASSSLPRSARDYEQYF,TGTGCCAGCAGTTCCCTCCCTCGATCCGCGAGGGATTACGAGCAGTACTTC
-,TRBJ1-2,-,TRBV5-1,CASSYGQAYGYTF,TGCGCCAGCAGCTACGGACAAGCTTATGGCTACACCTTC
few,TRBJ2-1,TRBD2,TRBV9,CASSASGRADYNEQFF,TGTGCCAGCAGCGCTAGCGGGAGGGCGGACTACAATGAGCAGTTCTTC
-,TRBJ2-5,-,TRBV5-1,CASVENRQETQYF,TGCGCCAGCGTCGAGAACAGACAAGAGACCCAGTACTTC
once,TRBJ2-5,TRBD1,TRBV11-3,CASSLGGTEETQYF,TGTGCCAGCAGCTTAGGAGGGACAGAAGAGACCCAGTACTTC